The 14 T cell receptor beta chains reported below all come from one sample, sequenced in a study of Tregs in tolerant kidney transplant recipients. Clones were sequenced by immunoSEQ multiplex PCR, and TCRdb holds only the in-frame ones, with some missing. The sample carries 90,000 or so clones, roughly 93% recorded once. Mixed chimerism was transient after nonmyeloablative marrow transplants from related graft donors. This sample comprised CD4+ T cells from blood (PBMCs), obtained 12 months after the transplant. The source is a human patient who received a combined kidney and bone marrow transplant. The graft donor may be the source of some T cells.

Turning to this clone: Other DNA sequences in the same sample also yield this CDR3. This rearrangement joins TRBV20-1 to TRBJ2-1; D may be TRBD2 (5 bases). Trimming stripped 6 bases from V and 5 bases from J, with 5 bases between. CDR1 is DFQATT and CDR2 is SNEGSKA in the germline V gene (reference sequence). The CDR3 covers 10 residues. CDR3 nucleotide sequence: TGCAGTGCGCGGGACAATGAGCAGTTCTTC. Its protein is CSARDNEQFF.

This chain connects TRBV2 to TRBJ2-5; 8 nucleotides agree with TRBD2. There are 14 residues in the CDR3. Germline assignment: CDR1 SNHLY and CDR2 FYNNEI. The V segment lost 7 bases and the J segment 4 bases; nucleotides outside the gene matches: 8. CDR3 loop: CASIERTSRETQYF. CDR3 DNA sequence: TGTGCCAGCATAGAACGGACTAGCAGAGAGACCCAGTACTTC.

The gene calls are TRBV7-3 and TRBJ2-1; TRBD1 is a possible D gene (6 bases). Germline CDR1 and CDR2: SGHTA and FQGTGA. Trimming took 3 bases from V and 0 from J, leaving 9 bases between them. The CDR3 runs 15 residues. In DNA, the CDR3 is TGTGCCAGCAGCTTGGACAGCAGCTCCTACAATGAGCAGTTCTTC. Protein product: CASSLDSSSYNEQFF.

The chain has TRBV10-1 and TRBJ2-2, with 10 bases fitting TRBD1. CDR1 and CDR2 from the germline V gene are WNHNN and SYGVQD (reference sequence). The V and J ends lost 6 bases and 0 bases, in that order; junction bases with no gene match: 22. The CDR3 extends over 22 amino acids. The CDR3 region is CASRYSPGQGILWVANTGELFF. As DNA, the CDR3 is TGCGCCAGCAGATACTCCCCGGGACAGGGGATATTGTGGGTCGCGAACACCGGGGAGCTGTTTTTT.

The chain links TRBV25-1 to TRBJ1-2; no clear D gene. The germline V gene encodes CDR1 MGHDK and CDR2 SYGVNS. CDR3 size: 16 residues. The V and J ends lost 3 bases and 7 bases respectively, with 21 bases between them. CDR3 region: CASSDSGSGAEGGYTF. DNA of the CDR3: TGTGCCAGCAGTGATTCGGGGAGCGGCGCGGAGGGTGGCTACACCTTC.

This chain connects TRBV6-1 to TRBJ1-5; 9 bases match TRBD1. Trimming took 6 bases from V and 4 from J; bases not matched to a gene: 7. The CDR3 sequence is 15 residues long. Germline lookup yields CDR1 MNHNS and CDR2 SASEGT. The CDR3 nucleotides read TGTGCCAGCAGCCAAGGGACAGGGAGAAATCAGCCCCAGCATTTT. This encodes CASSQGTGRNQPQHF.

CDR3 region: CASSEIAASSYNEQFF. In DNA, the CDR3 is TGTGCCAGCTCAGAGATAGCGGCCAGCTCCTACAATGAGCAGTTCTTC. The chain combines TRBV18 with TRBJ2-1, with D possibly matching TRBD2 (6 bases). Between the trimmed V and J ends, which lost 5 bases and 0 bases, there was a span of 14 bases. Germline loops: CDR1 KGHSH, CDR2 LQKENI. This CDR3 has 16 amino acids.

The chain uses TRBV7-8 and TRBJ1-6; 8 bases agree with TRBD1. The CDR3 has 14 amino acids. Germline assignment: CDR1 SGHVS and CDR2 FQNEAQ. J gave up 9 bases and V 3 bases, and 4 bases lay outside the gene matches. The CDR3 DNA follows: TGTGCCAGCAGCTTCAGGGGGCTTGGTTCACCCCTCCACTTT. It specifies CASSFRGLGSPLHF. Full variable domain (outside the CDR3, taken from reference TRBV7-8 and TRBJ1-6): GAGVSQSPRYKVAKRGQDVALRCDPISGHVSLFWYQQALGQGPEFLTYFQNEAQLDKSGLPSDRFFAERPEGSVSTLKIQRTQQEDSAVYLCASSFRGLGSPLHFGNGTRLTVT.

This rearrangement joins TRBV19 to TRBJ2-7, with D perhaps TRBD1 (5 bases). Trimming left V 5 bases short and J 2 bases short, with 16 bases between. Germline assignment: CDR1 LNHDA and CDR2 SQIVND (reference sequence). The CDR3 runs to 15 residues. CDR3 DNA sequence: TGTGCCAGTAGTCCCCGGTCAGGGCCCACCTACGAGCAGTACTTC. It encodes CASSPRSGPTYEQYF.

The chain links TRBV7-2 to TRBJ1-5, with D unclear. The germline V gene has CDR1 SGHTA and CDR2 FQGNSA. V dropped 1 base and J dropped 4 bases, with 5 bases sitting between them. The CDR3 consists of 13 residues. For the CDR3, the DNA is TGTGCCAGCAGCTTAGTCTCGAATCAGCCCCAGCATTTT. Residues: CASSLVSNQPQHF.

V gene TRBV10-3 combines with J gene TRBJ2-1; the match to TRBD2 covers 13 bases. Trimming took 6 bases from V and 3 from J; bases not matched to a gene: 11. The V gene's germline CDR1 is ENHRY and CDR2 SYGVKD. CDR3 length: 18 residues. CDR3 sequence: CAIRSGTSGNKGYNEQFF. The CDR3 DNA follows: TGTGCCATCAGATCCGGGACTAGCGGGAACAAAGGCTACAATGAGCAGTTCTTC.

This clone is a singleton in its sample. The chain joins TRBV29-1 to TRBJ1-1; D remains ambiguous. CDR1 and CDR2 from the germline V gene are SQVTM and ANQGSEA. The CDR3 totals 13 residues. The V gene lost 5 bases and the J gene lost 1 base, with 11 bases spanning the gap. CDR3 bases: TGCAGCGTTTATTGGGCCAGGAACACTGAAGCTTTCTTT. Protein product: CSVYWARNTEAFF. The variable domain in full, completed from reference TRBV29-1 and TRBJ1-1, reads SAVISQKPSRDICQRGTSLTIQCQVDSQVTMMFWYRQQPGQSLTLIATANQGSEATYESGFVIDKFPISRPNLTFSTLTVSNMSPEDSSIYLCSVYWARNTEAFFGQGTRLTVV.

This rearrangement joins TRBV5-6 to TRBJ1-1; D is undetermined. CDR1 is SGHDT and CDR2 is YYEEEE in the germline V gene. This CDR3 spans 13 amino acids. V was cut by 3 bases and J by 7 bases, with 13 bases left in between. The chain's CDR3 is CASSSTPGGEAFF. The DNA for the CDR3 is TGTGCCAGCAGCTCCACACCGGGAGGTGAAGCTTTCTTT.

The rearrangement links TRBV7-2 to TRBJ2-4; the D is unclear. The germline V and J ends were trimmed by 5 bases and 4 bases, with 12 bases remaining between them. The CDR3 is 14 amino acids. Germline CDR1 reads SGHTA; CDR2 reads FQGNSA. The chain's CDR3 is CASSPLSVKNIQYF. Here the CDR3 DNA reads TGTGCCAGCAGCCCCCTCTCCGTAAAAAACATTCAGTACTTC.